This T cell receptor (beta chain) was recorded in a study of OX40 agonist ivuxolimab in advanced cancers. Assay: immunoSEQ multiplex PCR; the TCRdb copy retains only in-frame clones and omits some. Among 82,000 or so clones listed, 92% were seen once. This clone was detected only once. The antigen is not known. Findings of the study overall: CD4+ T cells averaged fewer expanded clones than CD8+ T cells.

The input for sequencing was CD4+ or CD8+ T cells sorted from blood, taken in a trial of the OX40 agonist ivuxolimab. The sequence derives from an adult with an advanced solid tumor such as melanoma, head and neck, liver or kidney cancer.

The CDR3, as DNA: TGCGCCAGCGGAAGATCGGGAAATGAGCAGTTCTTC. Translation gives CASGRSGNEQFF. The gene calls are TRBV10-1 and TRBJ2-1, with D possibly matching TRBD2 (5 bases). Trimming shortened V by 8 bases and J by 7 bases, and 12 bases separated the two germline ends. This CDR3 has 12 residues. Germline V gene data show CDR1 as WNHNN and CDR2 as SYGVQD (reference sequence).